The entry below describes one T cell receptor beta chain. Its antigen is not known. This sample includes further DNA sequences coding for the same CDR3. The data were obtained in a study of follicular helper T cells after annual influenza vaccination. Study-wide points: ICOS-CD38- cTfh most often held earlier Day 7 ICOS+CD38+ clones. Change in circulating plasmablasts correlated with ICOS+CD38+ cTfh clonality change.

Clones were sequenced by immunoSEQ multiplex PCR, and TCRdb holds only the in-frame ones, with some missing. The data contain over 4,500 clones, approximately 89% of them singletons. The time point was: 2013-2014 season, 7 days after vaccination. The sequence came from an adult who received the influenza vaccine. This sample comprised CXCR5+ CD38- circulating T follicular helper cells from blood, obtained 7 days after influenza vaccination. The subset was: circulating Tfh, non-naive CD4+CXCR5+PD-1+ (ICOS+CD38+ or ICOS-CD38-).

The CDR3, as DNA: TGTGCCTGGAGCCGACAGGCTTGGGGACAATCACCCCTCCACTTT. This codes for CAWSRQAWGQSPLHF. The chain links TRBV30 to TRBJ1-6; possible D gene TRBD1, 6 bases. The CDR3 contains 15 residues. Trimming shortened V by 3 bases and J by 10 bases, and 19 bases separated the two germline ends. CDR1 and CDR2 from the germline V gene are GTSNPN and SVGIG (reference sequence).